This entry concerns a single T cell receptor (beta chain). Its specificity is unknown. The CDR3 has 14 residues. Germline CDR1 and CDR2: GTSNPN and SVGIG (reference sequence). V gave up 4 bases and J gave up 1 base; unmatched junction bases: 2. The data stem from a study of T cell responses to AZD1222 COVID-19 vaccine. Profiling relied on immunoSEQ multiplex PCR, and the TCRdb table lists in-frame clones only, not all of them. Here the sample spans about 75,000 clones, around 86% being singletons. General study findings and limits: The donors showed a predominance of white British ancestry and of females, with possible underestimation of clonal diversity.

This TCR came from an adult who received the AZD1222 COVID-19 vaccine. The material sequenced was peripheral blood, taken 28 days after the second AZD1222 dose. The chain joins TRBV30 to TRBJ2-2, with TRBD2 identical over 8 bases. CDR3 loop: CAWKAGGNTGELFF. The CDR3 region has the DNA TGTGCCTGGAAGGCGGGGGGGAACACCGGGGAGCTGTTTTTT. Based on the CDR3 plus reference TRBV30 and TRBJ2-2, the full variable domain is SQTIHQWPATLVQPVGSPLSLECTVEGTSNPNLYWYRQAAGRGLQLLFYSVGIGQISSEVPQNLSASRPQDRQFILSSKKLLLSDSGFYLCAWKAGGNTGELFFGEGSRLTVL.